This entry lists 24 T cell receptor beta chains sequenced from one sample in a study of early T cells in non-severe SARS-CoV-2 infection. TCRdb passed the 5' RACE reads through MiXCR, listing each CDR3 protein once. The repertoire includes about 76,000 distinct CDR3 sequences, roughly 10% of them detected once, and approximately 4.8% sits in the top ten. Sequenced input: whole blood. These receptors all stem from an adult who was a healthcare worker with PCR-confirmed SARS-CoV-2 infection or an uninfected control (not recorded which).

This clonotype was found many times. This chain connects TRBV20-1 to TRBJ2-7; possibly TRBD1 for D (6 bases). V lost 3 bases to trimming and J lost 2 bases, with 14 bases between them. This CDR3 spans 14 amino acids. Germline loops: CDR1 DFQATT, CDR2 SNEGSKA (reference sequence). In DNA form, the CDR3 reads TGCAGTGCTAGTAGGGCAGGGGCAACCTACGAGCAGTACTTC. Encoded protein: CSASRAGATYEQYF.

The table lists this clonotype with a few counts. V usage is TRBV5-4 and J usage is TRBJ2-2, with D unclear. The CDR3 consists of 14 residues. The V end was cut by 0 bases, the J end by 5 bases, with 8 bases between. The V gene's germline CDR1 is SGHNT and CDR2 YYREEE (reference sequence). CDR3 DNA: TGTGCCAGCAGCTTGGTCCCCGAGACCGGGGAGCTGTTTTTT. Translated: CASSLVPETGELFF.

This clonotype showed up many times. CDR3 in amino acids: CASSPPGAPGEKLFF. The CDR3 region has the DNA TGTGCCAGCAGCCCCCCGGGGGCGCCGGGGGAAAAACTGTTTTTT. The J gene is TRBJ1-4, the V gene TRBV13; perhaps TRBD1 as D (6 bases). The V gene's germline CDR1 is PRHDT and CDR2 FYEKMQ (reference sequence). Trimming took off 5 bases at V and 8 bases at J, with 18 bases between the two ends. CDR3 length: 15 amino acids. The variable domain in full, completed from reference TRBV13 and TRBJ1-4, reads AAGVIQSPRHLIKEKRETATLKCYPIPRHDTVYWYQQGPGQDPQFLISFYEKMQSDKGSIPDRFSAQQFSDYHSELNMSSLELGDSALYFCASSPPGAPGEKLFFGSGTQLSVL.

This clonotype was counted ten times or more. This CDR3 reads CASSLRGEGRGEKLFF. The DNA of the CDR3 is TGTGCCAGCAGCTTGAGGGGTGAGGGACGAGGAGAAAAACTGTTTTTT. The chain links TRBV7-2 to TRBJ1-4; D is perhaps TRBD1 (5 bases). Per germline, CDR1 SGHTA and CDR2 FQGNSA. V was cut by 3 bases and J by 8 bases, with 19 bases left in between. The CDR3 length is 16 residues.

This clonotype has a count of ten or more. The J gene is TRBJ2-3, the V gene TRBV7-6; TRBD1 agrees at 7 bases. The germline V gene encodes CDR1 SGHVS and CDR2 FNYEAQ. This CDR3 has 16 amino acids. V was pared by 4 bases and J by 2 bases, with 9 bases of the junction left unmatched. This CDR3 reads CASSSLRDSHTDTQYF. CDR3 bases: TGTGCCAGCAGCTCGCTCCGGGACAGCCACACAGATACGCAGTATTTT.

This clonotype was seen at least ten times. In DNA, the CDR3 is TGTGCCAGCAGTTTAGTAAACAGGCTCTACGAGCAGTACTTC. Translation: CASSLVNRLYEQYF. The gene calls are TRBV12-3 or TRBV12-4 and TRBJ2-7; TRBD1 is a possible D gene (5 bases). The V gene lost 1 base and the J gene lost 3 bases, with 10 bases spanning the gap. This CDR3 has 14 amino acids.

This clonotype was seen repeatedly, ten times or more. The gene calls are TRBV10-3 and TRBJ2-7; 8 bases fit TRBD2. V gave up 7 bases and J gave up 0 bases; unmatched junction bases: 8. CDR3 length equals 15 residues. Germline V gene lookup returns CDR1 ENHRY and CDR2 SYGVKD. CDR3 bases: TGTGCCATCACCGACGGGGGGGTCAGCTCCTACGAGCAGTACTTC. It codes for CAITDGGVSSYEQYF.

The gene calls are TRBV4-3 and TRBJ2-1, with D possibly TRBD2 on 7 matching bases. V was cut by 0 bases and J by 12 bases, with 12 bases left in between. The CDR3 contains 13 residues. Germline CDR1 reads LGHNA; CDR2 reads YSLEER. The CDR3 loop reads CASSQDRGGTQFF. The CDR3 DNA follows: TGCGCCAGCAGCCAAGATAGGGGGGGGACGCAGTTCTTC.

The chain recombines TRBV25-1 with TRBJ2-7; no firm D call. V lost 4 bases to trimming and J lost 0 bases, with 7 bases between them. Germline V gene lookup returns CDR1 MGHDK and CDR2 SYGVNS. The CDR3 runs 13 residues. CDR3 sequence (DNA): TGTGCCAGCAGTGGGGAACTCTCCTACGAGCAGTACTTC. It specifies CASSGELSYEQYF.

The chain joins TRBV19 to TRBJ1-2; 7 nucleotides line up with TRBD1. The germline V gene encodes CDR1 LNHDA and CDR2 SQIVND (reference sequence). V gave up 3 bases and J gave up 2 bases; unmatched junction bases: 3. The CDR3 length is 14 residues. CDR3 residues: CASSILGQNYGYTF. CDR3 DNA: TGTGCCAGTAGTATCCTGGGACAGAACTATGGCTACACCTTC.

This clonotype showed up many times. The chain employs TRBV7-6 and TRBJ2-3, with D hard to call. The CDR3 is 13 residues long. With 1 base removed from V and 6 bases from J, the gap between germline ends came to 8 bases. CDR1 and CDR2 (germline): SGHVS, FNYEAQ. CDR3 sequence (DNA): TGTGCCAGCAGCTTAGTCACGTCGGATACGCAGTATTTT. This sequence encodes CASSLVTSDTQYF.

The rearrangement joins TRBV9 to TRBJ1-3; D gene uncertain. V was shortened by 3 bases and J by 1 base, with 8 bases between the two germline ends. Looked up from germline, CDR1 is SGDLS and CDR2 is YYNGEE. There are 14 residues in the CDR3. The CDR3 coding sequence is TGTGCCAGCAGCGCACAGACGTCTGGAAACACCATATATTTT. Translated, it gives CASSAQTSGNTIYF.

This clonotype was picked up a small number of times. The chain couples TRBV6-6 to TRBJ2-6; 7 nucleotides line up with TRBD1. The CDR3 covers 19 residues. Germline V lookup: CDR1 MNHNY, CDR2 SVGAGI (reference sequence). The J segment lost 0 bases and the V segment lost 7 bases, leaving 15 bases of the junction unmatched. For the CDR3, the DNA is TGTGCCAGCATCCAAACTCGGGACAGCCGCAACTCTGGGGCCAACGTCCTGACTTTC. Protein sequence: CASIQTRDSRNSGANVLTF.

The genes are TRBV13 and TRBJ2-2; TRBD1 matches at 9 bases. CDR1 PRHDT and CDR2 FYEKMQ come from the germline V gene (reference sequence). The ends lost 0 bases at V and 3 bases at J; junction bases unmatched: 5. The CDR3 is 17 residues long. CDR3 nucleotides: TGTGCCAGCAGCTTAGGTTGGACAGGGGCGCACACCGGGGAGCTGTTTTTT. This translates into CASSLGWTGAHTGELFF. The variable domain in full, with the rest retrieved from reference TRBV13 and TRBJ2-2, is AAGVIQSPRHLIKEKRETATLKCYPIPRHDTVYWYQQGPGQDPQFLISFYEKMQSDKGSIPDRFSAQQFSDYHSELNMSSLELGDSALYFCASSLGWTGAHTGELFFGEGSRLTVL.

This clonotype has a count of ten or more. The genes are TRBV29-1 and TRBJ2-7; D is unclear. This CDR3 has 16 amino acids. CDR1 and CDR2 from the germline V gene are SQVTM and ANQGSEA. V was clipped by 4 bases and J by 4 bases, with 23 bases between them. The CDR3 coding sequence is TGCAGCGTTGTCCTGACGGACCTTCCCAGCCCTTACGAGCAGTACTTC. The encoded protein is CSVVLTDLPSPYEQYF.

This clonotype has ten or more counts. The V and J genes are TRBV4-1 and TRBJ1-3; D is undetermined. Germline assignment: CDR1 MGHRA and CDR2 YSYEKL. The CDR3 loop spans 16 amino acids. The V and J ends lost 2 bases and 6 bases respectively, with 17 bases between them. The CDR3 here is CASSQPGRAAENTIYF. The CDR3 nucleotides are TGCGCCAGCAGCCAACCCGGACGGGCCGCAGAAAACACCATATATTTT.

The sample holds a few counts of this clonotype. The chain carries TRBV5-5 and TRBJ2-4, with TRBD2 matching over 13 bases. The CDR3 is made up of 16 amino acids. The germline V gene has CDR1 SGHKS and CDR2 YYEKEE (reference sequence). V lost 4 bases, J lost 8 bases, and 9 bases stayed unmatched. The CDR3 sequence is CASSPRTSGGVDIQYF. The CDR3 nucleotides are TGTGCCAGCAGCCCCCGGACTAGCGGGGGTGTAGACATTCAGTACTTC.

This clonotype was counted many times. V and J are TRBV11-2 and TRBJ2-7; D remains unclear. Germline CDR1 is SGHAT and CDR2 is FQNNGV. The V gene lost 0 bases and the J gene lost 5 bases, with 8 bases spanning the gap. The length of the CDR3 is 13 residues. Written as DNA, the CDR3 is TGTGCCAGCAGCTTAGAGGTCCGGGACGAGCAGTACTTC. Protein sequence: CASSLEVRDEQYF.

Only a few counts were recorded for this clonotype. This chain links TRBV7-2 with TRBJ1-2; D remains ambiguous. The germline V gene encodes CDR1 SGHTA and CDR2 FQGNSA. Trimming took off 1 base at V and 4 bases at J, with 13 bases between the two ends. The CDR3 sequence is 15 residues long. This CDR3 is CASSLGGRSIYGYTF. The CDR3 region has the DNA TGTGCCAGCAGCTTAGGAGGGAGATCTATCTATGGCTACACCTTC. Using reference TRBV7-2 and TRBJ1-2 for the parts outside the CDR3, the full variable domain is GAGVSQSPSNKVTEKGKDVELRCDPISGHTALYWYRQSLGQGLEFLIYFQGNSAPDKSGLPSDRFSAERTGGSVSTLTIQRTQQEDSAVYLCASSLGGRSIYGYTFGSGTRLTVV.

Comment on this clonotype: Germline is not matched at one junction end, which may reflect a read error. V gene TRBV6-1 combines with J gene TRBJ2-7; D might be TRBD2 (6 bases). CDR1 is MNHNS and CDR2 is SASEGT in the germline V gene. This CDR3 has 15 residues. CDR3 bases: TGTGCCAGCAGTGAAAATTGGAGGGCAGTCTACAAGCAGTACTTC. This gives the protein CASSENWRAVYKQYF.

The sample holds many counts of this clonotype. J is TRBJ2-7 and V is TRBV7-6, with 7 bases that match TRBD2. CDR3 length: 16 amino acids. J gave up 2 bases and V 0 bases, and 7 bases lay outside the gene matches. Per the germline V gene, CDR1 is SGHVS and CDR2 is FNYEAQ. CDR3 DNA sequence: TGTGCCAGCAGCTTAGCCTTGGGAGCGGGGCCCTACGAGCAGTACTTC. It translates to CASSLALGAGPYEQYF.

Ten or more counts support this clonotype. The chain's CDR3 is CASSAEGDTEAFF. CDR3 nucleotide sequence: TGTGCCAGCAGTGCAGAGGGGGACACTGAAGCTTTCTTT. V gene TRBV6-1 combines with J gene TRBJ1-1; possibly TRBD1 for D (6 bases). Germline loops: CDR1 MNHNS, CDR2 SASEGT. The germline V and J ends were trimmed by 4 bases and 3 bases, with 9 bases remaining between them. The CDR3 length is 13 residues.

This clonotype has at least ten counts. The V call is TRBV5-4, the J call TRBJ2-3, with a tentative D call TRBD2 (5 bases). Trimming stripped 3 bases from V and 10 bases from J, with 9 bases between. The CDR3 extends over 11 amino acids. CDR1 and CDR2 from the germline V gene are SGHNT and YYREEE (reference sequence). In nucleotides, the CDR3 is TGTGCCAGCAGCTCGGGGTGGGCGCAGTATTTT. It specifies CASSSGWAQYF.

This sequence joins TRBV5-1 and TRBJ2-1; possible D gene TRBD1, 6 bases. Germline CDR1 is SGHRS and CDR2 is YFSETQ. The CDR3 runs to 14 residues. V dropped 4 bases and J dropped 3 bases, with 11 bases sitting between them. CDR3 amino acids: CASSLPTGYNEQFF. CDR3 bases: TGCGCCAGCAGCCTTCCGACAGGCTACAATGAGCAGTTCTTC.